A single sample is the source of the 28 T cell receptor beta chains below, sequenced in a study of blood T cells in healthy people across ages. For the second PCR, which ran for about 7 to 11 cycles, a sample-barcoded 5' primer and a J-beta primer mix were used. One entry per CDR3 protein, called by TCRdb with MiXCR from the 5' RACE reads. The sample has about 1 million distinct CDR3 sequences; 35% to 50% are singletons. Sequenced input: blood. These receptor sequences come from an older woman in good health.

The chain employs TRBV7-9 and TRBJ1-2, with 10 bases that match TRBD1. CDR1 is SEHNR, CDR2 FQNEAQ, per germline (reference sequence). V lost 5 bases to trimming and J lost 9 bases; unmatched junction nucleotides: 6. There are 13 residues in the CDR3. The CDR3, as DNA: TGTGCCAGCAGCCACGGGACAGGGGAGAGCTACACCTTC. Translating gives CASSHGTGESYTF. The entire variable domain, with the rest obtained from reference TRBV7-9 and TRBJ1-2, is as follows: DTGVSQNPRHKITKRGQNVTFRCDPISEHNRLYWYRQTLGQGPEFLTYFQNEAQLEKSRLLSDRFSAERPKGSFSTLEIQRTEQGDSAMYLCASSHGTGESYTFGSGTRLTVV.

This clonotype was recorded at least ten times. The chain is built from TRBV24-1 and TRBJ2-5; D unclear. The CDR3 length is 16 residues. V dropped 3 bases and J dropped 5 bases, with 18 bases sitting between them. Germline assignment: CDR1 KGHDR and CDR2 SFDVKD. The CDR3 DNA reads TGTGCCACCAGTGATGGTCGGCGTGGGCAAGGGGAGACCCAGTACTTC. It yields the protein CATSDGRRGQGETQYF.

The chain has TRBV18 and TRBJ2-4; 7 nucleotides align to TRBD1. TRBJ2-7 matches the DNA end more closely, so the J call is doubtful. Germline V gene sequence: CDR1 KGHSH, CDR2 LQKENI. The CDR3 covers 15 residues. The CDR3 protein is CASSPPKTGQVEQYF. The CDR3 coding sequence is TGTGCCAGCTCACCCCCCAAGACAGGGCAGGTCGAGCAGTACTTC.

The chain has TRBV29-1 and TRBJ2-3; 7 nucleotides align to TRBD2. The junction had 22 bases not matched to a gene; V was cut back by 5 bases and J by 2 bases. In germline, CDR1 is SQVTM, CDR2 ANQGSEA. The CDR3 loop spans 19 amino acids. CDR3 nucleotides: TGCAGCGTTAGGCAGGGACGGGGGGATCCATGGTTCCCCACAGATACGCAGTATTTT. Its translation: CSVRQGRGDPWFPTDTQYF.

This clonotype was recorded once. This chain uses TRBV10-2 with TRBJ1-6, with D possibly matching TRBD1 (5 bases). Trimming shortened V by 5 bases and J by 7 bases, and 18 bases separated the two germline ends. The CDR3 has 16 amino acids. Looked up from germline, CDR1 is WSHSY and CDR2 is SAAADI. Here the CDR3 DNA reads TGCGCCAGCAGTCGCCAAACCGCAGGGAGGAATTCACCCCTCCACTTT. As protein: CASSRQTAGRNSPLHF.

The V gene is TRBV25-1, the J gene TRBJ2-1; D unclear. Germline V gene lookup returns CDR1 MGHDK and CDR2 SYGVNS. The CDR3 is 13 residues long. The V end lost 6 bases, the J end lost 5 bases, and 11 bases lay between the germline ends. The CDR3 is CASRGYLHNEQFF. CDR3 nucleotide sequence: TGTGCCAGCAGAGGGTACCTTCACAATGAGCAGTTCTTC.

This clonotype was picked up a small number of times. The genes are TRBV27 and TRBJ1-2, with D unclear. Looked up from germline, CDR1 is MNHEY and CDR2 is SMNVEV (reference sequence). V was pared by 5 bases and J by 6 bases, with 19 bases between. This CDR3 has 15 amino acids. The CDR3 region is CASSLAPKGSDGYTF. Written as DNA, the CDR3 is TGTGCCAGCAGTCTGGCCCCGAAGGGATCAGATGGCTACACCTTC.

This chain links TRBV27 with TRBJ1-2, with TRBD1 as a possible D gene (6 bases). V was cut by 0 bases and J by 2 bases, with 7 bases left in between. The CDR3 is made up of 14 amino acids. The germline V gene has CDR1 MNHEY and CDR2 SMNVEV (reference sequence). CDR3 coding DNA: TGTGCCAGCAGTTTATCCGGGACAAACTATGGCTACACCTTC. This translates into CASSLSGTNYGYTF.

This chain links TRBV24-1 with TRBJ1-1, with 11 bases fitting TRBD1. Germline V gives CDR1 KGHDR, CDR2 SFDVKD. The CDR3 sequence is 20 residues long. Trimming took 0 bases from V and 0 from J; bases not matched to a gene: 11. CDR3 DNA sequence: TGTGCCACCAGTGATTTGGAAGAGGACAGGGGGCATCAGATGAACACTGAAGCTTTCTTT. Protein product: CATSDLEEDRGHQMNTEAFF.

The chain employs TRBV20-1 and TRBJ1-2, with D maybe TRBD1 (6 bases). The germline CDR1 and CDR2 sequences are DFQATT and SNEGSKA (reference sequence). The CDR3 consists of 14 residues. Between the trimmed V and J ends, which lost 1 base and 4 bases, there was a span of 13 bases. The CDR3 reads CSARVRSGVYGYTF. Here the CDR3 DNA reads TGCAGTGCTAGAGTCCGATCAGGGGTCTATGGCTACACCTTC.

The sample holds a few counts of this clonotype. The CDR3 region is CASSTPTSGNREQYF. The CDR3 coding sequence is TGCGCCAGCAGCACTCCGACTAGCGGGAACCGTGAGCAGTACTTC. The gene calls are TRBV5-1 and TRBJ2-5; 11 bases are a match to TRBD2. Per germline, CDR1 SGHRS and CDR2 YFSETQ. Trimming cost V 4 bases and J 11 bases; bases outside gene matches: 13. The CDR3 runs to 15 residues.

This chain joins TRBV20-1 and TRBJ2-7; maybe TRBD2 (6 bases). V was trimmed by 6 bases and J by 3 bases, leaving 15 bases between them. The germline CDR1 and CDR2 sequences are DFQATT and SNEGSKA (reference sequence). The CDR3 is 13 residues long. CDR3 nucleotide sequence: TGCAGTGCCGTCGTAGAGACTAGCTACGAGCAGTACTTC. Amino acid sequence: CSAVVETSYEQYF.

This clonotype has a handful of counts. This chain links TRBV3-1 with TRBJ2-1; the D gene is possibly TRBD2 (6 bases). The germline V gene has CDR1 LGHDT and CDR2 YNNKEL (reference sequence). The V gene lost 1 base and the J gene lost 6 bases, with 10 bases spanning the gap. This CDR3 region has 14 residues. DNA of the CDR3: TGTGCCAGCAGCCAAGCTCGACTAGGCAATGAGCAGTTCTTC. It encodes CASSQARLGNEQFF.

This clonotype was counted only a few times. The rearrangement uses TRBV7-9 and TRBJ2-1, with D possibly being TRBD2 (5 bases). V was trimmed by 3 bases and J by 9 bases, leaving 18 bases between them. Germline V gives CDR1 SEHNR, CDR2 FQNEAQ (reference sequence). This CDR3 spans 15 amino acids. The CDR3 loop reads CASSLLTTVRGEQFF. For the CDR3, the DNA is TGTGCCAGCAGCTTGTTGACCACGGTACGGGGTGAGCAGTTCTTC.

This chain links TRBV6-1 with TRBJ1-5, with a weak D call TRBD1 (5 bases). The CDR3 contains 13 residues. Germline lookup yields CDR1 MNHNS and CDR2 SASEGT. Trimming stripped 4 bases from V and 4 bases from J, with 8 bases between. The CDR3 region is CASSVEGNQPQHF. In DNA form, the CDR3 reads TGTGCCAGCAGTGTTGAGGGGAATCAGCCCCAGCATTTT.

The rearrangement joins TRBV5-4 to TRBJ1-1; 7 nucleotides line up with TRBD1. The CDR3 is 15 residues long. CDR1 and CDR2 from the germline V gene are SGHNT and YYREEE (reference sequence). Germline trimming cut 4 bases from V and 4 bases from J; bases unmatched to any gene: 10. As DNA, the CDR3 is TGTGCCAGCAGCGCGGACAGGACTGGGACCACTGAAGCTTTCTTT. It codes for CASSADRTGTTEAFF.

This clonotype was recorded a few times. CDR3: CASSNTLQGSGYTF. The CDR3, as DNA: TGTGCCAGCAGTAACACCCTCCAGGGAAGTGGCTACACCTTC. The chain carries TRBV6-2 or TRBV6-3 and TRBJ1-2; a possible D gene is TRBD1 (5 bases). V dropped 5 bases and J dropped 7 bases, with 17 bases sitting between them. This CDR3 comprises 14 residues. Germline lookup yields CDR1 MNHEY and CDR2 SVGEGT.

This chain joins TRBV6-6 and TRBJ1-5, with 8 bases that match TRBD1. The CDR3 runs to 15 residues. Trimming removed 7 bases from V and 3 bases from J; junction bases left unmatched: 8. Germline CDR1 is MNHNY and CDR2 is SVGAGI (reference sequence). The DNA of the CDR3 is TGTGCCAGCAAAACCGGGACAGGTTCCAATCAGCCCCAGCATTTT. It specifies CASKTGTGSNQPQHF.

With regard to this clonotype: This may be a read error, as it is one base from a much larger clone. V gene TRBV5-1 combines with J gene TRBJ1-2, with D possibly matching TRBD1 (5 bases). The CDR3 consists of 13 residues. Germline V gene lookup returns CDR1 SGHRS and CDR2 YFSETQ. The V and J ends lost 5 bases and 8 bases respectively, with 16 bases between them. In DNA, the CDR3 is TGCGCCAGCAGACACGGGGGGAGTGGCGGCTACACCTTC. Translation: CASRHGGSGGYTF. Full variable domain (remainder filled in from reference TRBV5-1 and TRBJ1-2): KAGVTQTPRYLIKTRGQQVTLSCSPISGHRSVSWYQQTPGQGLQFLFEYFSETQRNKGNFPGRFSGRQFSNSRSEMNVSTLELGDSALYLCASRHGGSGGYTFGSGTRLTVV.

The chain employs TRBV10-2 and TRBJ1-2; a possible D gene is TRBD1 (5 bases). This CDR3 is built from 17 residues. Germline V gene data show CDR1 as WSHSY and CDR2 as SAAADI. V was pared by 6 bases and J by 0 bases, with 20 bases between. CDR3 nucleotide sequence: TGCGCCAGCAGGAGGAGCGGTGGAGGGGCCGCTAACTATGGCTACACCTTC. Amino acid sequence: CASRRSGGGAANYGYTF.

J is TRBJ2-1 and V is TRBV18; the D is unclear. Trimming removed 3 bases at V and 7 bases at J, with 10 bases between. The CDR3 has 13 amino acids. The germline V gene has CDR1 KGHSH and CDR2 LQKENI. CDR3 amino acids: CASSPTLANEQFF. For the CDR3, the DNA is TGTGCCAGCTCACCGACCCTGGCAAATGAGCAGTTCTTC.

This clonotype came up a few times. The J gene is TRBJ2-3, the V gene TRBV6-5, with 7 bases that match TRBD2. The CDR3 runs to 20 residues. Germline values: CDR1 MNHEY, CDR2 SVGAGI. Unmatched junction bases numbered 21, after V lost 3 bases and J lost 3 bases. The CDR3 reads CASSYSRTRPPGKGTDTQYF. The CDR3 bases are TGTGCCAGCAGTTATTCCCGGACTAGACCCCCCGGGAAGGGTACAGATACGCAGTATTTT.

This clonotype was counted between two and nine times. CDR3 amino acids: CATSRDPTSTDTQYF. CDR3 nucleotides: TGTGCCACCAGCAGAGACCCGACTAGCACAGATACGCAGTATTTT. V gene TRBV15 combines with J gene TRBJ2-3, with no clear D. V lost 0 bases to trimming and J lost 0 bases, with 7 bases between them. Germline V lookup: CDR1 LNHNV, CDR2 YYDKDF (reference sequence). The CDR3 is 15 residues long.

This chain joins TRBV20-1 and TRBJ1-1; no clear D gene. The V gene's germline CDR1 is DFQATT and CDR2 SNEGSKA (reference sequence). The CDR3 extends over 15 amino acids. Trimming left V 1 base short and J 1 base short, with 13 bases between. The CDR3 sequence: CSARGIPPQNTEAFF. The CDR3 DNA is TGCAGTGCTAGAGGGATTCCTCCCCAGAACACTGAAGCTTTCTTT.

This clonotype showed up just a few times. The chain carries TRBV2 and TRBJ2-5, with 7 bases lining up with TRBD2. The CDR3 runs to 12 residues. The trim removed 8 bases at V and 5 bases at J, leaving 5 bases unmatched. Germline V gives CDR1 SNHLY, CDR2 FYNNEI. This CDR3 is CASGGGTETQYF. CDR3 DNA: TGTGCCAGCGGGGGGGGAACTGAGACCCAGTACTTC. The full variable domain, its missing parts supplied by reference TRBV2 and TRBJ2-5, is EPEVTQTPSHQVTQMGQEVILRCVPISNHLYFYWYRQILGQKVEFLVSFYNNEISEKSEIFDDQFSVERPDGSNFTLKIRSTKLEDSAMYFCASGGGTETQYFGPGTRLLVL.

The gene calls are TRBV20-1 and TRBJ2-5; maybe TRBD2 (5 bases). The J call may be incorrect, as the DNA end agrees better with TRBJ2-7. This CDR3 has 14 residues. Germline-derived CDR1 and CDR2 are DFQATT and SNEGSKA (reference sequence). The CDR3 DNA reads TGCAGTGCTAGAGGTTTACTAGTCCGCAACGAGCAGTACTTC. Protein product: CSARGLLVRNEQYF.

V is TRBV10-3 and J is TRBJ2-1, with 9 positions matching TRBD2. TRBJ2-7 matches the DNA end more closely, so the J call is doubtful. From germline, CDR1 is ENHRY and CDR2 SYGVKD. The CDR3 contains 14 residues. In DNA form, the CDR3 reads TGTGCCATCAGCGAGACTAGCGGTTACAATGAGCAGTACTTC. It yields the protein CAISETSGYNEQYF.

V usage is TRBV5-1 and J usage is TRBJ2-1; D may be TRBD2 (5 bases). CDR1 and CDR2 from the germline V gene are SGHRS and YFSETQ. This CDR3 comprises 15 residues. Trimming pared 5 bases from V and 0 bases from J, leaving 12 bases between. As DNA, the CDR3 is TGCGCCAGCAGATTTAGCGCGGCCTCCTACAATGAGCAGTTCTTC. Residues: CASRFSAASYNEQFF.